The 28 T cell receptor beta chains below were found in one sample sequenced in a study of metastatic and nonmetastatic thyroid tumors. Ahead of thyroid surgery, no patient had received treatment of any kind. TCRdb re-clonotyped the PCR reads through MiXCR. The repertoire holds roughly 14,000 clones, with roughly 34% as singletons. Sequencing was done on a sample of tumor tissue. The receptors originated from a male donor with papillary thyroid cancer or a benign thyroid nodule (not recorded which). Some clones in this sample may be carry-over from other donors' samples.

The rearrangement joins TRBV6-1 to TRBJ2-3; maybe TRBD2 (6 bases). The CDR3 contains 15 residues. Trimming took off 5 bases at V and 2 bases at J, with 14 bases between the two ends. Looked up from germline, CDR1 is MNHNS and CDR2 is SASEGT. The DNA for the CDR3 is TGTGCCAGCAGTCGGACTATCTGGGACACAGATACGCAGTATTTT. It specifies CASSRTIWDTDTQYF.

The V and J genes are TRBV6-1 and TRBJ1-3; possibly TRBD1 for D (6 bases). The CDR3 is made up of 15 amino acids. V was shortened by 0 bases and J by 4 bases, with 10 bases between the two germline ends. Germline V gene data show CDR1 as MNHNS and CDR2 as SASEGT. DNA of the CDR3: TGTGCCAGCAGTGAAGCGGGGGGCTTGGGAAACACCATATATTTT. Its translation is CASSEAGGLGNTIYF.

The V and J genes are TRBV20-1 and TRBJ2-7; possibly TRBD1 for D (5 bases). The germline V gene has CDR1 DFQATT and CDR2 SNEGSKA (reference sequence). V gave up 0 bases and J gave up 4 bases, with 10 bases separating them. The CDR3 is 13 residues long. The CDR3 DNA is TGCAGTGCTAGAGAATCAGGGTTGTACGAGCAGTACTTC. It specifies CSARESGLYEQYF.

This clone was counted only a few times. The V gene is TRBV6-4, the J gene TRBJ2-3; D gene uncertain. Deletions cut 3 bases from V and 0 bases from J, with 4 bases between. Germline CDR1 reads MRHNA; CDR2 reads SNTAGT. The length of the CDR3 is 13 residues. The CDR3 sequence: CASSERSTDTQYF. The DNA of the CDR3 is TGTGCCAGCAGTGAGCGGAGCACAGATACGCAGTATTTT.

This clone appeared many times. The chain recombines TRBV6-5 with TRBJ2-1; tentative D call: TRBD1 (5 bases). Trimming pared 1 base from V and 0 bases from J, leaving 16 bases between. From germline, CDR1 is MNHEY and CDR2 SVGAGI. This CDR3 has 18 residues. CDR3 in amino acids: CASSYFGWGRRSYNEQFF. In DNA, the CDR3 is TGTGCCAGCAGTTACTTTGGGTGGGGCCGCCGCTCCTACAATGAGCAGTTCTTC.

By frequency in the sample, this clone is medium-sized (0.01 to 0.1%). J is TRBJ2-1 and V is TRBV24-1, with 11 bases that match TRBD2. V trimming: 1 base; J trimming: 4 bases; junction bases outside the gene matches: 2. CDR3 length: 16 amino acids. Germline loops: CDR1 KGHDR, CDR2 SFDVKD. CDR3 in DNA: TGTGCCACCAGTGATTTTACTAGCGGGGGATACAATGAGCAGTTCTTC. Protein product: CATSDFTSGGYNEQFF.

Ten or more counts support this clone. The chain has TRBV6-5 and TRBJ2-6; D is unclear. The CDR3 spans 18 residues. V was cut by 5 bases and J by 1 base, with 18 bases left in between. Germline values: CDR1 MNHEY, CDR2 SVGAGI. CDR3 nucleotide sequence: TGTGCCAGCAGTAGGGTCCCTCTCAAGGGATCTGGGGCCAACGTCCTGACTTTC. Residues: CASSRVPLKGSGANVLTF.

The sample holds many counts of this clone. A read error may be the cause here, since a much bigger clone is one base away. The identical CDR3 is also encoded by other nucleotide sequences in the sample. This chain uses TRBV28 with TRBJ1-3, with 7 bases identical to TRBD1. Germline CDR1 and CDR2: MDHEN and SYDVKM. The CDR3 is made up of 14 amino acids. The CDR3 region is CASTSGTAGNTIYF. The DNA of the CDR3 is TGTGCCAGCACTTCGGGGACAGCTGGAAACACTATATATTTT.

The table lists this clone with a few counts. The gene calls are TRBV6-1 and TRBJ2-7; TRBD2 agrees at 9 bases. Per germline, CDR1 MNHNS and CDR2 SASEGT. The CDR3 has 15 residues. The ends lost 10 bases at V and 0 bases at J; junction bases unmatched: 10. The DNA for the CDR3 is TGTGCCATCAGCTTTAGCGGGGGCAGCTCCTACGAGCAGTACTTC. This sequence encodes CAISFSGGSSYEQYF.

The chain recombines TRBV20-1 with TRBJ1-6, with 8 nucleotides matching TRBD1. CDR1 and CDR2 from the germline V gene are DFQATT and SNEGSKA (reference sequence). The CDR3 contains 12 residues. V trimming: 5 bases; J trimming: 10 bases; junction bases outside the gene matches: 4. CDR3 loop: CSAPTGGSPLHF. DNA of the CDR3: TGCAGTGCTCCAACAGGGGGATCACCCCTCCACTTT.

In this sample, this clone turned up a few times. V and J are TRBV12-3 or TRBV12-4 and TRBJ2-7, with 11 bases fitting TRBD2. This CDR3 has 15 amino acids. V gave up 5 bases and J gave up 5 bases; unmatched junction bases: 8. The CDR3 sequence: CASSRNSGGAHEQYF. The CDR3 nucleotides are TGTGCCAGCAGTCGGAATAGCGGGGGGGCACACGAGCAGTACTTC.

This chain links TRBV6-1 with TRBJ2-1; 7 positions match TRBD1. CDR3 length: 13 residues. With 7 bases clipped from V and 10 bases from J, the junction kept 10 bases outside the gene matches. Germline V gives CDR1 MNHNS, CDR2 SASEGT. The CDR3 nucleotides are TGTGCCAGCATCGGGACAGCCCTACCCGAGCAGTTCTTC. Its protein is CASIGTALPEQFF.

This clone is judged medium-sized. V usage is TRBV27 and J usage is TRBJ1-6; D perhaps matches TRBD1 (5 bases). The CDR3 totals 15 residues. V lost 3 bases and J lost 3, with 9 bases in between. Germline V gene sequence: CDR1 MNHEY, CDR2 SMNVEV (reference sequence). DNA of the CDR3: TGTGCCAGCAGTTTCTCAGGGCTCTATAATTCACCCCTCCACTTT. Amino acids: CASSFSGLYNSPLHF.

This clone was counted only a few times. The V call is TRBV27, the J call TRBJ2-2; D is ambiguous. The CDR3 loop spans 12 amino acids. CDR1 and CDR2 from the germline V gene are MNHEY and SMNVEV (reference sequence). V gave up 7 bases and J gave up 9 bases, with 12 bases separating them. CDR3 DNA: TGTGCCAGCATTTTTTTCGCCAGGGAGCTGTTTTTT. It codes for CASIFFARELFF.

This clone appeared many times. The chain carries TRBV28 and TRBJ1-1, with D unclear. V was trimmed by 1 base and J by 11 bases, leaving 14 bases between them. The CDR3 loop spans 13 amino acids. CDR1 is MDHEN, CDR2 SYDVKM, per germline. The CDR3 DNA is TGTGCCAGCAGTTTATTGGTGGAGGTGGAGGCTTTCTTT. Translated, it gives CASSLLVEVEAFF. The variable domain in full, completed from reference TRBV28 and TRBJ1-1, reads DVKVTQSSRYLVKRTGEKVFLECVQDMDHENMFWYRQDPGLGLRLIYFSYDVKMKEKGDIPEGYSVSREKKERFSLILESASTNQTSMYLCASSLLVEVEAFFGQGTRLTVV.

Of note for this clone: This CDR3 fails to terminate in the conserved phenylalanine or tryptophan, so it likely reflects a read error. The chain carries TRBV20-1 and TRBJ2-5; tentatively, D is TRBD2 (6 bases). The germline V gene has CDR1 DFQATT and CDR2 SNEGSKA (reference sequence). The V end lost 3 bases, the J end lost 2 bases, and 16 bases lay between the germline ends. The CDR3 contains 15 residues. The CDR3 region is CSARLARLCQETQYY. Here the CDR3 DNA reads TGCAGTGCTAGGCTAGCGCGGCTTTGTCAAGAGACCCAGTACTAC.

Comment on this clone: Likely a read error: the CDR3 ends without its conserved phenylalanine or tryptophan. This chain uses TRBV6-1 with TRBJ1-2; 8 nucleotides align to TRBD1. Germline CDR1 is MNHNS and CDR2 is SASEGT. The CDR3 is 15 amino acids. CDR3 in amino acids: CANSALPGTGDGYTI. In nucleotides, the CDR3 is TGTGCCAACAGTGCCCTCCCCGGGACAGGAGATGGCTACACCATC.

The chain employs TRBV5-5 and TRBJ1-5; D is unresolved. CDR1 and CDR2 (germline): SGHKS, YYEKEE (reference sequence). The CDR3 extends over 15 amino acids. Trimming pared 1 base from V and 1 base from J, leaving 9 bases between. CDR3 nucleotide sequence: TGTGCCAGCAGCTTGAATATTTGGAGCAATCAGCCCCAGCATTTT. Its translation: CASSLNIWSNQPQHF.

J is TRBJ2-2 and V is TRBV12-3 or TRBV12-4; D might be TRBD2 (6 bases). V was trimmed by 6 bases and J by 4 bases, leaving 18 bases between them. The CDR3 runs to 16 residues. In DNA, the CDR3 is TGTGCCAGCAGCTCGGGTGGTTTTAGCGGCACCGGGGAGCTGTTTTTT. Translating it yields CASSSGGFSGTGELFF.

This clone occurred a few times. The V and J genes are TRBV7-9 and TRBJ1-6, with D maybe TRBD1 (5 bases). V was cut by 5 bases and J by 6 bases, with 11 bases left in between. The CDR3 contains 14 residues. Per germline, CDR1 SEHNR and CDR2 FQNEAQ (reference sequence). The CDR3 loop is CASSEGQANSPLHF. The CDR3 DNA follows: TGTGCCAGCAGCGAAGGACAAGCTAATTCACCCCTCCACTTT.

This clone is medium-sized. The V call is TRBV2, the J call TRBJ2-7, with TRBD1 matching over 8 bases. Trimming cost V 6 bases and J 4 bases; bases outside gene matches: 8. The CDR3 totals 14 residues. CDR1 SNHLY and CDR2 FYNNEI come from the germline V gene. The CDR3 DNA sequence: TGTGCCAGCAGCCCCGACAGGGGTCTTTACGAGCAGTACTTC. This encodes CASSPDRGLYEQYF. Full variable domain (remainder filled in from reference TRBV2 and TRBJ2-7): EPEVTQTPSHQVTQMGQEVILRCVPISNHLYFYWYRQILGQKVEFLVSFYNNEISEKSEIFDDQFSVERPDGSNFTLKIRSTKLEDSAMYFCASSPDRGLYEQYFGPGTRLTVT.

This clone is medium-sized. The chain combines TRBV19 with TRBJ1-2, with TRBD1 identical over 7 bases. Losses at the gene ends were 5 bases for V and 7 bases for J; bases not matched to a gene: 10. The CDR3 extends over 14 amino acids. Germline loops: CDR1 LNHDA, CDR2 SQIVND (reference sequence). The CDR3 is CASSVPTGSVGYTF. DNA for the CDR3: TGTGCCAGTAGTGTTCCGACAGGGTCGGTTGGCTACACCTTC.

Many counts were recorded for this clone. The CDR3 reads CASSLGMTNTEAFF. For the CDR3, the DNA is TGTGCCAGCAGCTTAGGCATGACGAACACTGAAGCTTTCTTT. The chain combines TRBV7-9 with TRBJ1-1; D is undetermined. CDR1 is SEHNR, CDR2 FQNEAQ, per germline (reference sequence). Trimming left V 1 base short and J 1 base short, with 7 bases between. The length of the CDR3 is 14 residues. The full variable domain, its missing parts supplied by reference TRBV7-9 and TRBJ1-1, is DTGVSQNPRHKITKRGQNVTFRCDPISEHNRLYWYRQTLGQGPEFLTYFQNEAQLEKSRLLSDRFSAERPKGSFSTLEIQRTEQGDSAMYLCASSLGMTNTEAFFGQGTRLTVV.

The V call is TRBV3-1, the J call TRBJ1-3; no clear D. The CDR3 has 12 residues. V gave up 6 bases and J gave up 4 bases, with 7 bases separating them. Germline CDR1 LGHDT, CDR2 YNNKEL (reference sequence). CDR3 sequence (DNA): TGTGCCAGCAGACGCGGGGGAAACACCATATATTTT. Translation: CASRRGGNTIYF.

This chain uses TRBV6-4 with TRBJ1-6, with D uncertain. The CDR3 totals 15 residues. Germline V lookup: CDR1 MRHNA, CDR2 SNTAGT. The ends were cut back, 6 bases at V and 10 bases at J, with 19 bases in the middle. CDR3 protein: CASRTRARIDSPLHF. As DNA, the CDR3 is TGTGCCAGCAGGACTCGGGCCAGGATAGACTCACCCCTCCACTTT.

Notes on this clone: The junction differs from germline at one of its ends, possibly a read error. V and J are TRBV6-2 or TRBV6-3 and TRBJ1-5; D may be TRBD1 (5 bases). CDR1 is MNHEY, CDR2 SVGEGT, per germline. The CDR3 consists of 13 residues. The CDR3 loop reads CASTFQGQKPHHF. CDR3 coding DNA: TGTGCCAGCACGTTTCAGGGTCAGAAGCCCCACCATTTT.

V and J are TRBV30 and TRBJ2-2, with 9 nucleotides matching TRBD2. Germline lookup yields CDR1 GTSNPN and CDR2 SVGIG (reference sequence). This CDR3 contains 17 residues. The V segment lost 1 base and the J segment 7 bases; nucleotides outside the gene matches: 13. The CDR3 nucleotides are TGTGCCTGGAGTGCCCCGGGACTAGCTTCGGTCAACGGGGAGCTGTTTTTT. It encodes CAWSAPGLASVNGELFF.

In its sample, this clone was seen once. The chain couples TRBV4-2 to TRBJ2-7; 7 bases map to TRBD1. CDR3 length: 15 residues. V lost 4 bases, J lost 2 bases, and 8 bases stayed unmatched. Looked up from germline, CDR1 is LGHNA and CDR2 is YNFKEQ. The CDR3 sequence: CASSRNRDSTYEQYF. CDR3 nucleotide sequence: TGTGCCAGCAGCCGCAACCGGGACAGTACCTACGAGCAGTACTTC.